Below are 7 T cell receptor beta chains sequenced from a single sample in a study of blood T cells in healthy people across ages. A second 7 to 11 cycle PCR used barcoded and J-beta primers. TCRdb analysed the 5' RACE reads with MiXCR anew, one entry per CDR3 protein. In the table there are about 1.8 million distinct CDR3 sequences, approximately 50% of which are singletons. Sequences were obtained from blood. The source is a woman aged 40-49 years in good health.

This clonotype occurred a few times. The chain employs TRBV3-1 and TRBJ2-3; D is perhaps TRBD2 (5 bases). The CDR3 is 14 amino acids. Between the trimmed V and J ends, which lost 2 bases and 4 bases, there was a span of 10 bases. From germline, CDR1 is LGHDT and CDR2 YNNKEL (reference sequence). The CDR3 nucleotides are TGTGCCAGCAGCCAACCGGCGAGGGCAGATACGCAGTATTTT. It translates to CASSQPARADTQYF.

This clonotype was observed a few times. This chain connects TRBV10-3 to TRBJ2-5; perhaps D is TRBD1 or TRBD2 (5 bases each). The CDR3 is 15 amino acids. Germline CDR1 and CDR2: ENHRY and SYGVKD. Trimming shortened V by 4 bases and J by 1 base, and 13 bases separated the two germline ends. CDR3 protein: CAISGGGNSQETQYF. DNA for the CDR3: TGTGCCATCAGTGGTGGGGGTAACAGCCAAGAGACCCAGTACTTC.

The rearrangement links TRBV25-1 to TRBJ1-2; maybe TRBD1 (5 bases). The germline CDR1 and CDR2 sequences are MGHDK and SYGVNS. This CDR3 region has 13 residues. V was clipped by 4 bases and J by 7 bases, with 13 bases between them. CDR3 region: CASSAQGVAGYTF. The DNA of the CDR3 is TGTGCCAGCAGTGCCCAGGGTGTAGCTGGCTACACCTTC.

The V call is TRBV4-3, the J call TRBJ2-5; either TRBD1 or TRBD2 may supply D (7 bases each). The CDR3 contains 19 residues. Trimming shortened V by 2 bases and J by 0 bases, and 22 bases separated the two germline ends. Germline assignment: CDR1 LGHNA and CDR2 YSLEER. The CDR3 sequence: CASSQLHNRGGQYQETQYF. The CDR3 coding sequence is TGCGCCAGCAGCCAACTCCATAATCGCGGGGGACAGTACCAAGAGACCCAGTACTTC.

Only a few counts were recorded for this clonotype. This chain connects TRBV12-3 or TRBV12-4 to TRBJ2-1, with D perhaps matching TRBD2 (6 bases). This CDR3 has 15 residues. V lost 5 bases and J 7 bases, leaving 18 bases between the germline ends. In nucleotides, the CDR3 is TGTGCCAGCAGTGCCCGGTGGGGGAGCGGGAATGAGCAGTTCTTC. Amino acid sequence: CASSARWGSGNEQFF.

This chain uses TRBV28 with TRBJ2-3, with TRBD1 matching 8 bases. The CDR3 has 16 residues. Germline V gene sequence: CDR1 MDHEN, CDR2 SYDVKM. The J segment lost 6 bases and the V segment lost 5 bases, leaving 13 bases of the junction unmatched. CDR3 protein: CASSPRQGARLDTQYF. The CDR3 DNA follows: TGTGCCAGCAGTCCCCGGCAGGGGGCACGTTTGGATACGCAGTATTTT.

The chain combines TRBV3-1 with TRBJ2-6, with D unresolved. V was pared by 4 bases and J by 0 bases, with 10 bases between. Per germline, CDR1 LGHDT and CDR2 YNNKEL (reference sequence). The CDR3 has 16 amino acids. CDR3 protein: CASSPVTSSGANVLTF. The CDR3 nucleotides are TGTGCCAGCAGCCCGGTGACATCCTCTGGGGCCAACGTCCTGACTTTC.